The rows below give T cell receptor beta chains drawn from one sample of a study of T cells in Graves' hyperthyroidism and ophthalmopathy. TCRdb reprocessed the multiplex PCR reads via MiXCR and lists one record per CDR3 protein. Here the sample spans 370,000 or so distinct CDR3 sequences, less than 20% being singletons. Sample: blood. The receptors stem from a woman under 30 with Graves' hyperthyroidism that later progressed to Graves' ophthalmopathy. CDR3s include the opening cysteine and the closing phenylalanine or tryptophan. A D gene is named only where the DNA matches it firmly. A clone size is listed for some rows: how often the clone was seen (once, few, many), or a class if it is expanded.

few | . | TRBJ1-3 | 13 | TRBV19 | CASSRASGNTIYF | TGTGCCAGTTCGAGGGCCTCTGGAAACACCATATATTTT
many | TRBD2 | TRBJ2-3 | 16 | TRBV6-2/TRBV6-3 | CASSYPLSGSTDTQYF | TGTGCCAGCAGTTACCCTCTTAGCGGGAGCACAGATACGCAGTATTTT
many | . | TRBJ2-7 | 14 | TRBV5-1 | CASSFPGEGFEQYF | TGCGCCAGCAGCTTTCCAGGGGAGGGCTTCGAGCAGTACTTC
few | . | TRBJ2-2 | 15 | TRBV30 | CAWSPTPTITGELFF | TGTGCCTGGAGCCCGACTCCGACTATTACCGGGGAGCTGTTTTTT
many | TRBD2 | TRBJ2-7 | 16 | TRBV28 | CASSYLTSGSPYEQYF | TGTGCCAGCAGTTACCTGACTAGCGGGAGCCCCTACGAGCAGTACTTC
many | TRBD1 | TRBJ2-3 | 14 | TRBV27 | CASSPRQGGRPQYF | TGTGCCAGCAGCCCTAGACAGGGGGGGCGCCCGCAGTATTTT
many | . | TRBJ1-4 | 14 | TRBV10-3 | CAISEPSADEKLFF | TGTGCCATCAGTGAGCCGTCGGCCGATGAAAAACTGTTTTTT
. | TRBD1 | TRBJ1-4 | 15 | TRBV14 | CASSPSRDRVEKLFF | TGTGCCAGCAGCCCAAGCCGGGACAGGGTTGAAAAACTGTTTTTT
. | TRBD2 | TRBJ2-7 | 15 | TRBV4-2 | CASSHEAGAAYEQYF | TGTGCCAGCAGCCATGAAGCGGGAGCAGCCTACGAGCAGTACTTC
many | TRBD2 | TRBJ2-3 | 14 | TRBV29-1 | CSVGTSGRTDTQYF | TGCAGCGTTGGGACTAGCGGGAGAACAGATACGCAGTATTTT
many | TRBD1 | TRBJ1-1 | 15 | TRBV5-1 | CASSTGTGGNTEAFF | TGCGCCAGCAGCACAGGGACAGGCGGGAACACTGAAGCTTTCTTT
few | . | TRBJ2-6 | 18 | TRBV7-2 | CASSLGRTTFSGANVLTF | TGTGCCAGCAGCCTGGGACGAACTACTTTCTCTGGGGCCAACGTCCTGACTTTC
. | . | TRBJ2-7 | 15 | TRBV5-1 | CASSLVQGTYNEQYF | TGCGCCAGCAGCTTGGTTCAGGGGACCTACAATGAGCAGTACTTC
many | . | TRBJ1-2 | 11 | TRBV12-3/TRBV12-4 | CASSLVGLYTF | TGTGCCAGCAGTTTAGTAGGACTATACACCTTC
many | . | TRBJ1-2 | 12 | TRBV2 | CASNEANYGYTF | TGTGCCAGCAATGAGGCCAACTATGGCTACACCTTC
many | TRBD1 | TRBJ2-3 | 15 | TRBV27 | CASSNRTGATDTQYF | TGTGCCAGCAGTAATCGGACAGGGGCCACAGATACGCAGTATTTT
few | . | TRBJ2-7 | 16 | TRBV6-1 | CASTANRGHRSYEQYF | TGTGCCAGCACCGCGAACCGGGGTCACCGTTCCTACGAGCAGTACTTC
many | . | TRBJ2-1 | 14 | TRBV11-3 | CASSLGGIYNEQFF | TGTGCCAGCAGCTTAGGCGGTATATACAATGAGCAGTTCTTC
few | TRBD1 | TRBJ2-3 | 12 | TRBV18 | CASSPPGQGQYF | TGTGCCAGCTCACCCCCGGGACAGGGGCAGTATTTT
many | TRBD2 | TRBJ2-7 | 16 | TRBV7-9 | CASSLVVAGGVYEQYF | TGTGCCAGCAGCTTAGTAGTAGCGGGAGGAGTCTACGAGCAGTACTTC
few | TRBD1 | TRBJ2-2 | 12 | TRBV29-1 | CSAWDSPRELFF | TGCAGCGCCTGGGACAGCCCCAGGGAGCTGTTTTTT
. | TRBD2 | TRBJ2-3 | 14 | TRBV20-1 | CSARDPGGADTQYF | TGCAGTGCTAGAGATCCGGGGGGGGCAGATACGCAGTATTTT
many | TRBD1 | TRBJ2-5 | 14 | TRBV7-7 | CASSRQGPQETQYF | TGTGCTAGCAGCAGACAGGGGCCCCAAGAGACCCAGTACTTC
many | TRBD1 | TRBJ1-5 | 15 | TRBV20-1 | CSAPVATGRLQPQHF | TGCAGTGCTCCCGTTGCGACAGGGCGTCTTCAGCCCCAGCATTTT
. | . | TRBJ2-3 | 14 | TRBV6-1 | CASSEAGNTDTQYF | TGTGCCAGCAGTGAAGCGGGAAACACAGATACGCAGTATTTT
many | . | TRBJ1-4 | 16 | TRBV5-1 | CASSFLYGASNEKLFF | TGCGCCAGCAGCTTCCTTTACGGCGCTTCTAATGAAAAACTGTTTTTT
many | TRBD1 | TRBJ2-2 | 17 | TRBV30 | CAWSGYRGESDTGELFF | TGTGCCTGGAGTGGCTACAGGGGGGAAAGTGACACCGGGGAGCTGTTTTTT
. | . | TRBJ2-4 | 16 | TRBV27 | CAGSLGLGIAKNIQYF | TGTGCCGGCAGTCTCGGACTGGGTATAGCCAAAAACATTCAGTACTTC
few | TRBD2 | TRBJ2-4 | 15 | TRBV2 | CASRGLGMTKNIQYF | TGTGCCAGCAGGGGACTAGGGATGACCAAAAACATTCAGTACTTC
many | . | TRBJ2-7 | 15 | TRBV28 | CASRTESAGYYEQYF | TGTGCCAGCAGGACGGAGTCAGCGGGCTATTACGAGCAGTACTTC
. | . | TRBJ2-5 | 15 | TRBV7-2 | CASSLDWGRRETQYF | TGTGCCAGCAGCTTAGATTGGGGGCGAAGAGAGACCCAGTACTTC
many | TRBD2 | TRBJ2-3 | 13 | TRBV20-1 | CSAITSGTDTQYF | TGCAGTGCTATTACTAGCGGGACAGATACGCAGTATTTT
few | . | TRBJ1-1 | 15 | TRBV6-1 | CASSGFVGRNTEAFF | TGTGCCAGCAGTGGCTTCGTTGGGAGGAACACTGAAGCTTTCTTT
. | . | TRBJ2-7 | 17 | TRBV30 | CACLDLERQRFSYEQYF | TGTGCCTGCCTCGACCTTGAGAGGCAGCGATTTTCCTACGAGCAGTACTTC
many | . | TRBJ2-3 | 14 | TRBV7-2 | CASSIRLDADTQYF | TGTGCCAGCAGCATCAGACTAGACGCAGATACGCAGTATTTT
. | TRBD2 | TRBJ2-6 | 16 | TRBV4-1 | CASSSRLAAGANVLTF | TGCGCCAGCAGCAGTCGACTAGCGGCTGGGGCCAACGTCCTGACTTTC
few | . | TRBJ2-7 | 17 | TRBV19 | CASSIRQAGTVAYEQYF | TGTGCCAGTAGTATCCGCCAAGCCGGAACCGTAGCCTACGAGCAGTACTTC
. | TRBD2 | TRBJ2-5 | 15 | TRBV27 | CASSSGGRVQETQYF | TGTGCCAGCAGTTCGGGAGGGCGGGTCCAAGAGACCCAGTACTTC
few | . | TRBJ2-1 | 15 | TRBV15 | CATSRGPNQEGEQFF | TGTGCCACCAGCAGAGGTCCCAACCAGGAGGGTGAGCAGTTCTTC
many | . | TRBJ1-2 | 17 | TRBV7-9 | CASSFGPGEETNYGYTF | TGTGCCAGCAGCTTTGGGCCAGGGGAAGAGACTAACTATGGCTACACCTTC
many | . | TRBJ2-2 | 18 | TRBV7-8 | CASSLDRFKQGNTGELFF | TGTGCCAGCAGCTTAGACCGTTTCAAACAGGGGAACACCGGGGAGCTGTTTTTT
many | . | TRBJ1-4 | 16 | TRBV3-1 | CASSLRLAATNEKLFF | TGTGCCAGCAGTCTCCGGTTGGCTGCAACTAATGAAAAACTGTTTTTT
. | TRBD1 | TRBJ2-2 | 16 | TRBV28 | CASSWEGGKVAGELFF | TGTGCCAGCAGTTGGGAAGGGGGCAAGGTCGCCGGGGAGCTGTTTTTT
many | TRBD2 | TRBJ2-1 | 15 | TRBV3-1 | CASSQSERGYNEQFF | TGTGCCAGCAGCCAGAGCGAGCGGGGCTACAATGAGCAGTTCTTC
. | . | TRBJ2-5 | 14 | TRBV30 | CAWSVLSGAGAQYF | TGTGCCTGGAGTGTACTTTCGGGGGCGGGGGCCCAGTACTTC
. | TRBD1 | TRBJ2-7 | 15 | TRBV11-2 | CASSPQGAPGYEQYF | TGTGCCAGCAGCCCCCAGGGGGCCCCGGGGTACGAGCAGTACTTC
many | . | TRBJ2-1 | 16 | TRBV28 | CASSFGGLSSYNEQFF | TGTGCCAGCAGTTTTGGGGGTCTTAGCTCCTACAATGAGCAGTTCTTC
. | . | TRBJ2-6 | 15 | TRBV4-2 | CASSQEGAGANVLTF | TGTGCCAGCAGCCAAGAGGGGGCTGGGGCCAACGTCCTGACTTTC
few | TRBD1 | TRBJ2-4 | 17 | TRBV11-2 | CASSSFPGQGEGNIQYF | TGTGCCAGCAGCTCCTTCCCGGGACAGGGTGAAGGAAACATTCAGTACTTC
few | . | TRBJ2-2 | 14 | TRBV5-4 | CASSFGINTGELFF | TGTGCCAGCAGCTTCGGGATCAACACCGGGGAGCTGTTTTTT
. | TRBD1 | TRBJ2-7 | 15 | TRBV5-1 | CASGVGTGDYYEQYF | TGCGCCAGCGGGGTGGGGACAGGGGACTACTACGAGCAGTACTTC
few | TRBD2 | TRBJ2-2 | 17 | TRBV25-1 | CASSDLAGDLVDGELFF | TGTGCCAGCAGTGACCTAGCGGGAGACTTAGTGGACGGGGAGCTGTTTTTT
. | . | TRBJ1-2 | 16 | TRBV13 | CASSLGPPATGYGYTF | TGTGCCAGCAGCTTAGGCCCCCCGGCGACGGGCTATGGCTACACCTTC
. | TRBD1 | TRBJ2-7 | 15 | TRBV6-2/TRBV6-3 | CASSSGTGRIYEQYF | TGTGCCAGCAGCTCGGGGACAGGCAGGATCTACGAGCAGTACTTC
. | . | TRBJ2-7 | 15 | TRBV10-3 | CAISGVRDGAYEQYF | TGTGCCATCAGTGGGGTCCGGGACGGAGCCTACGAGCAGTACTTC
many | TRBD2 | TRBJ2-1 | 17 | TRBV7-6 | CASSLRLAGGPYNEQFF | TGTGCCAGCAGCTTAAGGCTAGCGGGAGGCCCTTACAATGAGCAGTTCTTC
many | . | TRBJ2-1 | 13 | TRBV27 | CASSLIGVNEQFF | TGTGCCAGCAGTTTAATCGGAGTCAATGAGCAGTTCTTC
many | TRBD1 | TRBJ2-7 | 19 | TRBV28 | CASSLLDRGRGGGDYEQYF | TGTGCCAGCAGTTTGTTGGACAGGGGGCGAGGAGGAGGGGATTACGAGCAGTACTTC
many | TRBD2 | TRBJ2-3 | 22 | TRBV2 | CASSERGARNSGYIFATDTQYF | TGTGCCAGCAGTGAAAGAGGGGCCCGTAATAGCGGGTACATCTTTGCCACAGATACGCAGTATTTT
many | TRBD1 | TRBJ2-3 | 13 | TRBV5-1 | CASSWGTADTQYF | TGCGCCAGCAGCTGGGGGACAGCCGATACGCAGTATTTT